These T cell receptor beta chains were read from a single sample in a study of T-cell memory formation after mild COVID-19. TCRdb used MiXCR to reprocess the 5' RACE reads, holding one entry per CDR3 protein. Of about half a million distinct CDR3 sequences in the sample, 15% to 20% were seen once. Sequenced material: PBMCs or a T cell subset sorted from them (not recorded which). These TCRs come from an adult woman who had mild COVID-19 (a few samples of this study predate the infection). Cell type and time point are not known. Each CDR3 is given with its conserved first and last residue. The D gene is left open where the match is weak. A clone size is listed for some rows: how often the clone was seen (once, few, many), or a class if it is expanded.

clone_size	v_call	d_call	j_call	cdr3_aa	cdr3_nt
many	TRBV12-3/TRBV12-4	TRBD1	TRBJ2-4	CASSLRTHRGLKNIQYF	TGTGCCAGCAGCCTCCGAACCCACAGGGGGCTCAAAAACATTCAGTACTTC
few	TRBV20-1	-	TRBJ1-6	CSASTGGVYNSPLHF	TGCAGTGCTAGTACCGGGGGCGTCTATAATTCACCCCTCCACTTT
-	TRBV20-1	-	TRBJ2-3	CSARAPGTDTQYF	TGCAGTGCTAGAGCCCCGGGAACAGATACGCAGTATTTT
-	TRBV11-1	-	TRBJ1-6	CASSDGTGPNSPLHF	TGTGCCAGCAGCGATGGGACGGGACCTAATTCACCCCTCCACTTT
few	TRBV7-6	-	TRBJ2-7	CASSLPGGYEQYF	TGTGCCAGCAGCTTACCCGGGGGATACGAGCAGTACTTC
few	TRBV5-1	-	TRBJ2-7	CASSLVPKRVSYEQYF	TGCGCCAGCAGCTTGGTTCCTAAGCGGGTCTCCTACGAGCAGTACTTC
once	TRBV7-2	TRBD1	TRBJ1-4	CASSQDRWNEKLFF	TGTGCCAGCAGCCAGGACAGGTGGAATGAAAAACTGTTTTTT
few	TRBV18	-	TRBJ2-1	CASSPVSSQYNEQFF	TGTGCCAGCTCACCGGTCTCTAGTCAGTACAATGAGCAGTTCTTC
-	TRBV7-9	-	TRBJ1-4	CASRTSGSEKLFF	TGTGCCAGCAGAACTAGCGGATCCGAAAAACTGTTTTTT
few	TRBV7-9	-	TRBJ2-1	CASSFYGPGTVPRGDNEQFF	TGTGCCAGCAGCTTTTACGGTCCCGGGACGGTGCCGAGGGGCGACAATGAGCAGTTCTTC
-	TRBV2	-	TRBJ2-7	CASSDVGSYEQYF	TGTGCCAGCAGTGACGTGGGCTCCTACGAGCAGTACTTC
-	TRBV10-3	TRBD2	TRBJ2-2	CATRGTSGLTGELFF	TGTGCTACTCGAGGGACTAGCGGGCTCACCGGGGAGCTGTTTTTT
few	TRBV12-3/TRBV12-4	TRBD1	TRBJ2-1	CASSPPGQVPYNEQFF	TGTGCCAGCAGTCCCCCCGGACAGGTCCCCTACAATGAGCAGTTCTTC
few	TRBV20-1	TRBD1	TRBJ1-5	CSGARGTRGQPQHF	TGCAGCGGGGCCAGGGGGACTAGGGGACAGCCCCAGCATTTT
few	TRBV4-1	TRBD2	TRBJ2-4	CASSQTSSQRLAGTVAKNIQYF	TGCGCCAGCAGCCAGACTTCGTCGCAGAGACTAGCGGGGACTGTAGCCAAAAACATTCAGTACTTC
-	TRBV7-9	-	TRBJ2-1	CASSQRGGFNEQFF	TGTGCCAGCAGCCAAAGGGGGGGGTTCAATGAGCAGTTCTTC
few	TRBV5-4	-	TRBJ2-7	CASSFWSSHAEQYF	TGTGCCAGCAGCTTTTGGTCCAGCCACGCCGAGCAGTACTTC
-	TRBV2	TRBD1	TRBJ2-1	CASRDLGQAGYNEQFF	TGTGCCAGCAGGGATCTGGGACAGGCAGGCTACAATGAGCAGTTCTTC
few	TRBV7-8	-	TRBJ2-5	CASTTFGTGEQETQYF	TGTGCCAGCACCACCTTCGGTACGGGAGAACAAGAGACCCAGTACTTC
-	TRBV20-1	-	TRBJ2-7	CSARDYSGPWNEQYF	TGCAGTGCTAGAGATTATAGCGGTCCCTGGAACGAGCAGTACTTC
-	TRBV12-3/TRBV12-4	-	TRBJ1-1	CASSTDLSLLGTEAFF	TGTGCCAGCAGTACTGACCTTAGCTTATTGGGCACTGAAGCTTTCTTT
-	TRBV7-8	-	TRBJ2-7	CASSQSAVAASYEQYF	TGTGCCAGCAGCCAGAGTGCGGTGGCGGCTTCCTACGAGCAGTACTTC
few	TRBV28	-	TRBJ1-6	CASSAEVSPLHF	TGTGCCAGCAGTGCCGAGGTGTCACCCCTCCACTTT
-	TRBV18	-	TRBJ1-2	CASSPQRQGENGYTF	TGTGCCAGCTCACCACAACGGCAGGGTGAGAATGGCTACACCTTC
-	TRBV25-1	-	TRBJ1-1	CASTRLVVGDTEAFF	TGTGCCAGCACCCGGCTGGTGGTGGGGGACACTGAAGCTTTCTTT
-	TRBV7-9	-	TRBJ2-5	CASSLAVGTQYF	TGTGCCAGCAGCTTAGCGGTTGGGACCCAGTACTTC
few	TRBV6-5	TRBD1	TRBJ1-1	CASCTGGLNTEAFF	TGTGCCAGCTGTACAGGGGGGCTGAACACTGAAGCTTTCTTT
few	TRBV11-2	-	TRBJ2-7	CASSVNRGGEQYF	TGTGCCAGCAGCGTCAACAGGGGGGGCGAGCAGTACTTC
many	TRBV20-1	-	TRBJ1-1	CSASGNTEAFF	TGCAGTGCTTCCGGGAACACTGAAGCTTTCTTT
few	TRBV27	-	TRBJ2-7	CASSFGAGYEQYF	TGTGCCAGCAGTTTTGGAGCAGGTTACGAGCAGTACTTC
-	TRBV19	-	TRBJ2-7	CASSESGAGYEQYF	TGTGCCAGTAGTGAATCAGGGGCTGGCTACGAGCAGTACTTC
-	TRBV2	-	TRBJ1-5	CASSPAYQPQHF	TGTGCCAGCAGCCCGGCCTATCAGCCCCAGCATTTT
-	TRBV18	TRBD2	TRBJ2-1	CASSPNTGTSNNEQFF	TGTGCCAGCTCACCGAATACCGGGACTAGCAACAATGAGCAGTTCTTC
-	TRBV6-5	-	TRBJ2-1	CASSYSVTYNEQFF	TGTGCCAGCAGTTACTCCGTGACATACAATGAGCAGTTCTTC
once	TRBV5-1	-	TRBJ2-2	CASSLDRTFGELFF	TGCGCCAGCAGCTTGGACAGAACTTTCGGGGAGCTGTTTTTT
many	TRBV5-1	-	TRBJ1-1	CASSPGRGYTEAFF	TGCGCCAGCAGCCCCGGGCGGGGGTACACTGAAGCTTTCTTT
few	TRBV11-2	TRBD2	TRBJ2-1	CASSPRGAGGVNEQFF	TGTGCCAGCAGCCCGCGGGGAGCGGGGGGGGTCAATGAGCAGTTCTTC
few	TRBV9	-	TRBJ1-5	CASSPEGVSNQPQHF	TGTGCCAGCAGCCCCGAGGGGGTGAGCAATCAGCCCCAGCATTTT
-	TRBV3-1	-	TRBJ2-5	CASSHVTGVQETQYF	TGTGCCAGCAGCCATGTTACAGGAGTCCAAGAGACCCAGTACTTC
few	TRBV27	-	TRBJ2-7	CASAVTSLGEQYF	TGTGCCAGCGCCGTAACCAGCTTAGGGGAGCAGTACTTC
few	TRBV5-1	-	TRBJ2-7	CASGFGSYEQYF	TGCGCCAGTGGATTTGGGTCCTACGAGCAGTACTTC
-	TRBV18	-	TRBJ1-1	CASSLPSYWGPIEAFF	TGTGCCAGCTCACTGCCTAGCTATTGGGGGCCTATAGAAGCTTTCTTT
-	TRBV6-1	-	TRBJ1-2	CASTHRGGRYGYTF	TGTGCCAGCACTCACCGTGGGGGGCGATATGGCTACACCTTC
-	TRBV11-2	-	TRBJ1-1	CASSLPGTLGPNTEAFF	TGTGCCAGCAGCTTACCAGGGACCCTCGGCCCGAACACTGAAGCTTTCTTT
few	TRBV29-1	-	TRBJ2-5	CSVEDGQNQETQYF	TGCAGCGTTGAAGACGGACAGAACCAAGAGACCCAGTACTTC
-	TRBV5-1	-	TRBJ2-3	CASTLVDTQYF	TGCGCCAGCACGCTTGTCGATACGCAGTATTTT
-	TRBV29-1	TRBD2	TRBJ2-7	CSVEDQQGAGEAHEQYF	TGCAGCGTTGAAGATCAGCAAGGAGCGGGAGAGGCCCACGAGCAGTACTTC
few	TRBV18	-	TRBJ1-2	CASSLVSRNYGYTF	TGTGCCAGCTCCCTCGTGAGCAGAAACTATGGCTACACCTTC
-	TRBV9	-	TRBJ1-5	CASSVGDSDQPQHF	TGTGCCAGCAGCGTAGGCGACTCCGATCAGCCCCAGCATTTT
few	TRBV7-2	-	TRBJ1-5	CASSRNPGVSNQPQHF	TGTGCCAGCAGCCGAAATCCAGGGGTTAGCAATCAGCCCCAGCATTTT
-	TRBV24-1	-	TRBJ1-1	CATSDPDSEAFF	TGTGCCACCAGTGATCCGGACAGTGAAGCTTTCTTT
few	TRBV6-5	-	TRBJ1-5	CASSYYRDYQPQHF	TGTGCCAGCAGTTACTACAGGGACTATCAGCCCCAGCATTTT
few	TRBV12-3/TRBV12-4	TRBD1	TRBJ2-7	CASSPSRFDREATYEQYF	TGTGCCAGCAGTCCATCCCGATTTGACAGGGAAGCGACCTACGAGCAGTACTTC
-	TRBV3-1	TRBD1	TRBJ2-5	CASSQWGQKETQYF	TGTGCCAGCAGCCAATGGGGACAGAAGGAGACCCAGTACTTC